The clone carrying this TCR beta chain was detected only once. These data belong to a study of technical replicates of blood from several donors. Clones were sequenced by immunoSEQ multiplex PCR, and TCRdb holds only the in-frame ones, with some missing. This repertoire shows 95,000 to 100,000 clones, around 96% found once; its top ten account for roughly 0.19%. This receptor was obtained from a human donor in good health. The source material was T cells isolated from PBMCs.

The CDR3 spells CATSRDRVEGNTIYF. The CDR3 bases are TGTGCCACCAGCAGAGACAGGGTGGAAGGAAACACCATATATTTT. The J gene is TRBJ1-3, the V gene TRBV15, with a possible D match to TRBD1 (5 bases). The V end lost 0 bases, the J end lost 4 bases, and 10 bases lay between the germline ends. CDR3 length equals 15 residues. Germline CDR1 and CDR2: LNHNV and YYDKDF (reference sequence).